Listed below are T cell receptor beta chains from one sample, sequenced in a study of cytomegalovirus exposure and HLA in healthy donors. Generated by immunoSEQ multiplex PCR, the TCRdb table keeps only in-frame clones and is missing some. The sample includes 120,000 or so clones, 83% of them seen just once. The sequencing sample was made of PBMCs. The receptors here all came from a middle-aged woman in good health and CMV-seropositive. The CDR3 runs from the conserved cysteine through the conserved F or W. The D gene is left open where the match is weak. Size is stated for part of the rows, as once, few or many counts, or as a class when the clone is expanded.

clone size	V gene	J gene	D gene	CDR3 DNA	CDR3 protein
-	TRBV28	TRBJ2-7	TRBD2	TGTGCCAGCAGTTTGCGGGGGACCAGCTACGAGCAGTACTTC	CASSLRGTSYEQYF
-	TRBV6-1	TRBJ2-1	TRBD1	TGTGCCAGCAGTGAAGGGACAGGGACTTACAATGAGCAGTTCTTC	CASSEGTGTYNEQFF
-	TRBV6-1	TRBJ2-7	TRBD1	TGTGCCAGCAGTGTTTGGGACAGGGGGACCGGGGAGCAGTACTTC	CASSVWDRGTGEQYF
once	TRBV5-1	TRBJ1-3	TRBD1	TGCGCCAGCAGCTTGGAAGGTCAGGGGGTTGGTGGAAACACCATATATTTT	CASSLEGQGVGGNTIYF
-	TRBV6-5	TRBJ1-6	-	TGTGCCAGCAGAACAGGGTCCTATAATTCACCCCTCCACTTT	CASRTGSYNSPLHF
-	TRBV19	TRBJ1-2	TRBD1	TGTGCCAGTAGTATTCAGGGGGCGACCTATGGCTACACCTTC	CASSIQGATYGYTF
-	TRBV4-3	TRBJ2-1	-	TGCGCCAGCAGCCAAGATTACCGGTACAATGAGCAGTTCTTC	CASSQDYRYNEQFF
-	TRBV19	TRBJ1-5	-	TGTGCCAGTCACAGGGCTTATAGCAATCAGCCCCAGCATTTT	CASHRAYSNQPQHF
-	TRBV6-5	TRBJ1-1	-	TGTGCCACGTCCGGGGGGGCCTTGAGGGAAGCTTTCTTT	CATSGGALREAFF
-	TRBV28	TRBJ1-2	-	TGTGCCAGCAGTTTACCCTCCTATGGCTACACCTTC	CASSLPSYGYTF